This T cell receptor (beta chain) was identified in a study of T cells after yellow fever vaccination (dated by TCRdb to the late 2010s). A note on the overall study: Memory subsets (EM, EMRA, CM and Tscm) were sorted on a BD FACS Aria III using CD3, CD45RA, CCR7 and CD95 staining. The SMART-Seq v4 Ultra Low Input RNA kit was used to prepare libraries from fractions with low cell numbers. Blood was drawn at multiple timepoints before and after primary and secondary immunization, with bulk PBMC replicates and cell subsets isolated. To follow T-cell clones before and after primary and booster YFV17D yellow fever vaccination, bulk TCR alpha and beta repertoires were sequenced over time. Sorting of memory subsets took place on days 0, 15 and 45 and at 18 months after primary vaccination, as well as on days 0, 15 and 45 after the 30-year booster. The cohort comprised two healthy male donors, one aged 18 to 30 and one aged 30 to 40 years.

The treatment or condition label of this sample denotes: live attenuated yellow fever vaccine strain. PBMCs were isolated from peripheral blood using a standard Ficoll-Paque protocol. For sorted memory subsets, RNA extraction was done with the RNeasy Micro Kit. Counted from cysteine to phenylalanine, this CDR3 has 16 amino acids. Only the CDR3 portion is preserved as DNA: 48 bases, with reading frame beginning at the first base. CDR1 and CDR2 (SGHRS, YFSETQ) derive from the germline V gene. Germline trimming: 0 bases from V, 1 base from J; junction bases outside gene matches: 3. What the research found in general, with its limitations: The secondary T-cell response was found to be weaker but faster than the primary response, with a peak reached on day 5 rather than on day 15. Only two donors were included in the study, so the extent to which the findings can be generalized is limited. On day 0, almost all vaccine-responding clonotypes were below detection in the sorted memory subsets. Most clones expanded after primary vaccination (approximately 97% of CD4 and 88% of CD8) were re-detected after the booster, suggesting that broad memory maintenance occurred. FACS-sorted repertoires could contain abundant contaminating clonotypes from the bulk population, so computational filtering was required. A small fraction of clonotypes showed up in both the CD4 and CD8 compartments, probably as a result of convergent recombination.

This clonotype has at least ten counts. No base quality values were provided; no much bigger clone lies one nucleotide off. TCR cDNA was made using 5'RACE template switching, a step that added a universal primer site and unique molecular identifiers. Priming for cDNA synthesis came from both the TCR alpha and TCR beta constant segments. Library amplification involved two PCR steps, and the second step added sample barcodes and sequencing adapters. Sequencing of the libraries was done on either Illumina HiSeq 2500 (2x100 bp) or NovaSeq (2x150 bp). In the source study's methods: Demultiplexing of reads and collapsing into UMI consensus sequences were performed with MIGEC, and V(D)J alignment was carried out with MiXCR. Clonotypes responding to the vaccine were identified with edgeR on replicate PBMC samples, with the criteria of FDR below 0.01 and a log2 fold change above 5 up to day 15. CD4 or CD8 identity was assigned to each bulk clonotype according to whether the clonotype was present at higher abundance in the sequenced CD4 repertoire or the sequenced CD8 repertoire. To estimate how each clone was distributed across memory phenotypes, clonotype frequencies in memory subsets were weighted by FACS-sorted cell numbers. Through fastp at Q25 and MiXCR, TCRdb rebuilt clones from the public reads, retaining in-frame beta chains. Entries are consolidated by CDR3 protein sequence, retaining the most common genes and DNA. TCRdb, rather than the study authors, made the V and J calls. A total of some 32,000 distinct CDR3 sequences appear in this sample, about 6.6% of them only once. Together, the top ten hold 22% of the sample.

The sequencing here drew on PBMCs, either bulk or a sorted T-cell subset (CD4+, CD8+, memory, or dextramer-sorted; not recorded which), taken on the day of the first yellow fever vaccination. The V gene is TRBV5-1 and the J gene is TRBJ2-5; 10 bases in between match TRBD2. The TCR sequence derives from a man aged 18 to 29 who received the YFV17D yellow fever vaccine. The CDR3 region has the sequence CASSLAWTSGQETQYF. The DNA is TGCGCCAGCAGCTTGGCCTGGACTAGCGGCCAAGAGACCCAGTACTTC.